Reported below is one T cell receptor beta chain. This sample is drawn from a study of blood T cell repertoires in COVID-19. Sequencing was performed with immunoSEQ multiplex PCR; in TCRdb, only in-frame clones are kept and a portion is missing. The table includes 350,000 or so clones, over 85% detected once. Those enrolled in Seattle joined during active infection and were followed longitudinally afterward. Germline V lookup: CDR1 SGHKS, CDR2 YYEKEE (reference sequence). CDR3 length: 15 residues. V lost 3 bases to trimming and J lost 8 bases; unmatched junction nucleotides: 10. The origin of this receptor is a woman in her fifties or sixties with COVID-19, enrolled during active disease. The V call is TRBV5-5, the J call TRBJ2-1; 8 positions agree with TRBD2. Sequencing was carried out using peripheral blood. The CDR3 here is CASSSVAGFFDEQFF. CDR3 in DNA: TGTGCCAGCAGCTCCGTAGCGGGGTTTTTCGATGAGCAGTTCTTC.